Shown below are 22 T cell receptor beta chains from a single sample sequenced in a study of PD-1 blockade in classical Hodgkin lymphoma. The sample's time point: newly diagnosed, previously untreated cHL patient sample. Researchers used magnetic negative selection to pull out pure CD4+ T cells from thawed PBMCs. Data came from immunoSEQ multiplex PCR; TCRdb stores just in-frame clones and leaves some out. Among about 24,000 clones listed, about 90% were seen once. The specimen sequenced was CD4+ T cells from blood. The receptors here all came from a human donor with classical Hodgkin lymphoma.

This chain links TRBV29-1 with TRBJ2-1; TRBD2 aligns across 13 bases. Trimming removed 8 bases from V and 0 bases from J; junction bases left unmatched: 10. This CDR3 contains 17 residues. Germline V gives CDR1 SQVTM, CDR2 ANQGSEA. The CDR3 reads CSFAGTSGKSSYNEQFF. The CDR3 DNA sequence: TGCAGCTTTGCTGGGACTAGCGGGAAAAGCTCCTACAATGAGCAGTTCTTC.

The rearrangement uses TRBV7-2 and TRBJ1-4; TRBD1 might be the D (5 bases). CDR1 and CDR2 from the germline V gene are SGHTA and FQGNSA. The CDR3 consists of 16 residues. Trimming stripped 6 bases from V and 0 bases from J, with 14 bases between. The CDR3 region has the DNA TGTGCCAGCAGGCTGAATGGGGCGGCAACTAATGAAAAACTGTTTTTT. Its translation is CASRLNGAATNEKLFF.

V gene TRBV18 combines with J gene TRBJ1-1; 9 bases map to TRBD1. The V and J ends lost 0 bases and 1 base, in that order; junction bases with no gene match: 3. Germline CDR1 KGHSH, CDR2 LQKENI. CDR3 length: 16 residues. The CDR3 coding sequence is TGTGCCAGCTCACCACCAAGGGACAGGGCGAACACTGAAGCTTTCTTT. Translated: CASSPPRDRANTEAFF.

This rearrangement joins TRBV7-2 to TRBJ2-4; 8 bases are shared with TRBD1. The V gene end was trimmed by 5 bases and the J gene end by 3 bases; junction bases not matched to a gene: 12. This CDR3 is 17 amino acids long. Per the germline V gene, CDR1 is SGHTA and CDR2 is FQGNSA. CDR3 sequence reads: CASSRAGQGADKNIQYF. CDR3 DNA sequence: TGTGCCAGCAGCCGAGCCGGGCAGGGGGCCGACAAAAACATTCAGTACTTC. The complete variable domain, with remaining parts taken from reference TRBV7-2 and TRBJ2-4, reads GAGVSQSPSNKVTEKGKDVELRCDPISGHTALYWYRQSLGQGLEFLIYFQGNSAPDKSGLPSDRFSAERTGGSVSTLTIQRTQQEDSAVYLCASSRAGQGADKNIQYFGAGTRLSVL.

V gene TRBV19 combines with J gene TRBJ2-7, with 7 bases aligning to TRBD1. V was clipped by 7 bases and J by 0 bases; unmatched bases: 6. This CDR3 spans 14 amino acids. The germline V gene has CDR1 LNHDA and CDR2 SQIVND (reference sequence). For the CDR3, the DNA is TGTGCCAGTACGCGGCAGGGGGACTCCTACGAGCAGTACTTC. Its translation: CASTRQGDSYEQYF.

The chain is built from TRBV11-2 and TRBJ2-1; 9 positions agree with TRBD1. J gave up 9 bases and V 4 bases, and 7 bases lay outside the gene matches. Looked up from germline, CDR1 is SGHAT and CDR2 is FQNNGV. CDR3 size: 14 residues. The CDR3 region is CASSYRGHGSEQFF. The CDR3 DNA reads as TGTGCCAGCAGCTACAGGGGGCACGGTTCTGAGCAGTTCTTC.

J is TRBJ2-2 and V is TRBV4-3; 7 positions agree with TRBD1. The CDR3 extends over 16 amino acids. Germline V gene lookup returns CDR1 LGHNA and CDR2 YSLEER. V gave up 2 bases and J gave up 5 bases; unmatched junction bases: 8. CDR3 DNA: TGCGCCAGCAGCCAACTCACAGGGGTTAGAACCGGGGAGCTGTTTTTT. Protein: CASSQLTGVRTGELFF.

The rearrangement uses TRBV5-4 and TRBJ1-2; D unresolved. This CDR3 comprises 15 residues. Germline lookup yields CDR1 SGHNT and CDR2 YYREEE (reference sequence). The ends were cut back, 1 base at V and 1 base at J, with 11 bases in the middle. The CDR3 DNA reads TGTGCCAGCAGCTTGTCGGCCAGAAGTAACTATGGCTACACCTTC. Protein: CASSLSARSNYGYTF.

This clone was counted a single time. This sequence joins TRBV4-2 and TRBJ2-1; 10 bases line up with TRBD2. The junction had 7 bases not matched to a gene; V was cut back by 1 base and J by 7 bases. There are 16 residues in the CDR3. The germline V gene encodes CDR1 LGHNA and CDR2 YNFKEQ. The CDR3 DNA follows: TGTGCCAGCAGCCAAGGAAGCGGGGGGGCCGCAAATGAGCAGTTCTTC. It yields the protein CASSQGSGGAANEQFF.

The chain employs TRBV16 and TRBJ1-1; a weak D match, TRBD1 (5 bases). V was trimmed by 6 bases and J by 6 bases, leaving 20 bases between them. CDR3 length: 15 residues. The V gene's germline CDR1 is KGHSY and CDR2 FQNENV. CDR3 loop: CASSPRGEGKAEAFF. CDR3 bases: TGTGCCAGCAGTCCCCGGGGGGAGGGGAAGGCTGAAGCTTTCTTT.

This chain connects TRBV11-2 to TRBJ2-1; D may be TRBD2 (7 bases). Trimming stripped 6 bases from V and 10 bases from J, with 22 bases between. There are 15 residues in the CDR3. CDR1 and CDR2 (germline): SGHAT, FQNNGV. The CDR3 DNA sequence: TGTGCCAGCAGAACCTGGGGGGGGCGGGGAGTGGAGCAGTTCTTC. It encodes CASRTWGGRGVEQFF.

DNA for the CDR3: TGTGCCAGCAGCTTTAGCGGGGGAGATGAGACCCAGTACTTC. Translating it yields CASSFSGGDETQYF. This chain joins TRBV9 and TRBJ2-5; 9 nucleotides line up with TRBD2. The CDR3 runs to 14 residues. After removal of 4 bases from V and 5 bases from J, the junction contained 6 bases not matched to a gene. Germline CDR1 is SGDLS and CDR2 is YYNGEE.

The rearrangement joins TRBV4-3 to TRBJ1-2; possibly TRBD1 for D (5 bases). CDR1 is LGHNA and CDR2 is YSLEER in the germline V gene. The CDR3 totals 15 residues. The V end was cut by 6 bases, the J end by 4 bases, with 18 bases between. The CDR3: CASSLTGGTAYGYTF. CDR3 in DNA: TGCGCCAGCAGTCTCACAGGAGGGACGGCCTATGGCTACACCTTC.

A few counts support this clone. V and J are TRBV2 and TRBJ1-2, with 7 positions matching TRBD1. V shed 3 bases, J shed 2 bases, and the junction held 6 bases outside the gene matches. The CDR3 extends over 15 amino acids. Germline CDR1 reads SNHLY; CDR2 reads FYNNEI. The CDR3 sequence is CASSDLRGRNYGYTF. The CDR3 nucleotides read TGTGCCAGCAGTGATCTCAGGGGGAGAAACTATGGCTACACCTTC.

This chain connects TRBV11-2 to TRBJ2-7; D might be TRBD1 or TRBD2, each matching 5 bases. The length of the CDR3 is 17 residues. V was cut by 4 bases and J by 4 bases, with 23 bases left in between. CDR1 is SGHAT, CDR2 FQNNGV, per germline. Here the CDR3 reads CASSSFRGTLDGYEQYF. In DNA form, the CDR3 reads TGTGCCAGCAGCTCCTTCCGAGGGACCCTCGATGGTTACGAGCAGTACTTC.

This clone appeared once. The genes are TRBV10-1 and TRBJ2-2; D may be TRBD1 or TRBD2 (6 bases each). Germline assignment: CDR1 WNHNN and CDR2 SYGVQD (reference sequence). The CDR3 extends over 18 amino acids. V lost 10 bases to trimming and J lost 0 bases, with 24 bases between them. CDR3 in amino acids: CANGGNGGPDPNTGELFF. DNA of the CDR3: TGCGCCAACGGAGGGAATGGGGGCCCCGATCCGAACACCGGGGAGCTGTTTTTT.

The chain recombines TRBV28 with TRBJ1-2; possibly TRBD1 for D (6 bases). This CDR3 is 15 amino acids long. The germline CDR1 and CDR2 sequences are MDHEN and SYDVKM. V lost 7 bases to trimming and J lost 4 bases, with 19 bases between them. DNA for the CDR3: TGTGCCAGCAACGAAGAACCTGGACAGCTCTATGGCTACACCTTC. It translates to CASNEEPGQLYGYTF.

V is TRBV7-9 and J is TRBJ2-3, with D perhaps assigned TRBD1 or TRBD2 (5 bases each). The CDR3 sequence is 15 residues long. Germline assignment: CDR1 SEHNR and CDR2 FQNEAQ (reference sequence). V gave up 5 bases and J gave up 4 bases, with 16 bases separating them. CDR3 region: CASSQVQGVADTQYF. The CDR3, as DNA: TGTGCCAGCAGCCAGGTGCAGGGAGTCGCAGATACGCAGTATTTT.

The J gene is TRBJ2-1, the V gene TRBV5-5, with 8 bases fitting TRBD2. Trimming removed 1 base from V and 4 bases from J; junction bases left unmatched: 7. CDR1 and CDR2 (germline): SGHKS, YYEKEE (reference sequence). The CDR3 is made up of 16 amino acids. The CDR3 DNA reads TGTGCCAGCAGCTTGACGGGGGGGCCAGGGTACAATGAGCAGTTCTTC. This encodes CASSLTGGPGYNEQFF.

This chain uses TRBV5-1 with TRBJ2-3; 10 nucleotides agree with TRBD2. The CDR3 is 16 amino acids. CDR1 is SGHRS, CDR2 YFSETQ, per germline. The trim removed 2 bases at V and 5 bases at J, leaving 8 bases unmatched. DNA of the CDR3: TGCGCCAGCAGCTTCAATAGCGGGGGGCCCGGAGATACGCAGTATTTT. It is translated as CASSFNSGGPGDTQYF.

The CDR3 protein is CASSVDSEYVSGNTIYF. In nucleotides, the CDR3 is TGTGCCAGCAGCGTAGATAGTGAATACGTCTCTGGAAACACCATATATTTT. The chain uses TRBV9 and TRBJ1-3; no firm D call. Germline V gene sequence: CDR1 SGDLS, CDR2 YYNGEE. Trimming removed 0 bases at V and 0 bases at J, with 13 bases between. The CDR3 spans 17 residues. The full variable domain, in which reference TRBV9 and TRBJ1-3 provide the parts outside the CDR3, is DSGVTQTPKHLITATGQRVTLRCSPRSGDLSVYWYQQSLDQGLQFLIQYYNGEERAKGNILERFSAQQFPDLHSELNLSSLELGDSALYFCASSVDSEYVSGNTIYFGEGSWLTVV.

The J gene is TRBJ2-7, the V gene TRBV7-9, with D unresolved. V lost 6 bases and J lost 3, with 12 bases in between. Germline CDR1 and CDR2: SEHNR and FQNEAQ (reference sequence). This CDR3 is built from 13 residues. CDR3 sequence reads: CASSQDIRYEQYF. DNA of the CDR3: TGTGCCAGCAGTCAGGATATCCGCTACGAGCAGTACTTC.